This record covers a single TCR beta chain. Its antigen is not known. Repertoires were generated with immunoSEQ multiplex PCR, while TCRdb's copy carries only in-frame clones and drops some. The data show around 18,000 clones, about 90% seen once. Autoimmune disease history or systemic immunosuppression was exclusionary. The CDR3 runs 16 residues. Between the trimmed V and J ends, which lost 3 bases and 2 bases, there was a span of 14 bases. The germline CDR1 and CDR2 sequences are SGHDN and FVKESK. The sample belongs to a study of OX40 agonist ivuxolimab in advanced cancers. Background on the study: Dose-escalation cases comprised hepatocellular carcinoma, melanoma, renal cell or head and neck cancer.

Study-wide results and caveats: With doses of 0.1 to 3.0 mg/kg, CD4+ and CD8+ blood T cells had undergone clonal expansion by week 6.

The rearrangement uses TRBV14 and TRBJ2-1, with D perhaps matching TRBD2 (6 bases). Sequencing used CD4+ or CD8+ T cells sorted from blood, obtained in a trial of the OX40 agonist ivuxolimab. The receptor was derived from an adult with an advanced solid tumor such as melanoma, head and neck, liver or kidney cancer. The chain's CDR3 is CASSHLLGRTYNEQFF. CDR3 bases: TGTGCCAGCAGCCATCTATTAGGGAGGACCTACAATGAGCAGTTCTTC.